The 27 T cell receptor beta chains given below trace back to one sample, sequenced in a study of cytomegalovirus exposure and HLA in healthy donors. Primers included in the PCR were 60 Vbeta and 13 Jbeta primers. TCRdb keeps only in-frame clones here, not all; method: immunoSEQ multiplex PCR. Of about 96,000 clones in the sample, 64% are singletons; the top ten hold under 4%. The sequenced sample consisted of PBMCs. Every receptor here comes from a man between 60 and 75 years old in good health and CMV-seronegative.

There are a few counts of this clone. The V call is TRBV6-1, the J call TRBJ1-1; 9 bases line up with TRBD1. CDR3 length: 14 residues. Germline CDR1 reads MNHNS; CDR2 reads SASEGT. V shed 7 bases and J 12 bases; nucleotides not matched to a gene: 15. For the CDR3, the DNA is TGTGCCAGCAACCCCCCGGGACAGGGAACGGGTTCTTTCTTT. Translating it yields CASNPPGQGTGSFF.

The chain employs TRBV1 and TRBJ2-1; TRBD2 is the table's D call, not checked against the DNA. TRBV1 constitutes a pseudogene. CDR3 length: 21 amino acids. The CDR3, as DNA: TGCACCAGCAGCCAAGGTAATGGCACTAGCGGGGGCCCCTCCTCCTACAATGAGCAGTTCTTC. Translation gives CTSSQGNGTSGGPSSYNEQFF.

This clone was seen more than once but under ten times. The CDR3 DNA sequence: TGTGCCAGTAGTATACCTTCTGGGACAGGGTCCATTCAGTACTTC. Translated, it gives CASSIPSGTGSIQYF. The V and J genes are TRBV19 and TRBJ2-4; 9 bases line up with TRBD1. The CDR3 extends over 15 amino acids. In germline, CDR1 is LNHDA, CDR2 SQIVND (reference sequence). V was pared by 2 bases and J by 9 bases, with 8 bases of the junction left unmatched. Looking up the rest from reference TRBV19 and TRBJ2-4 gives the full variable domain: DGGITQSPKYLFRKEGQNVTLSCEQNLNHDAMYWYRQDPGQGLRLIYYSQIVNDFQKGDIAEGYSVSREKKESFPLTVTSAQKNPTAFYLCASSIPSGTGSIQYFGAGTRLSVL.

V and J are TRBV6-4 and TRBJ1-2; the match to TRBD1 covers 9 bases. Germline CDR1 reads MRHNA; CDR2 reads SNTAGT. The CDR3 totals 15 residues. V lost 4 bases, J lost 0 bases, and 3 bases stayed unmatched. Written as DNA, the CDR3 is TGTGCCAGCAGTGGGACAGGGGAAGCTAACTATGGCTACACCTTC. Protein sequence: CASSGTGEANYGYTF.

J is TRBJ1-2 and V is TRBV5-1; D is ambiguous. This CDR3 contains 12 residues. Germline CDR1 SGHRS, CDR2 YFSETQ. V gave up 2 bases and J gave up 8 bases, with 10 bases separating them. The CDR3 DNA reads as TGCGCCAGCAGCTTACAATCACAAGGCTACACCTTC. It yields the protein CASSLQSQGYTF.

The CDR3 DNA sequence: TGTGCCAGCAGTCCCGGGGAACGTGGCTACACCTTC. Translation: CASSPGERGYTF. The genes are TRBV11-3 and TRBJ1-2; the D is unclear. The CDR3 is 12 residues long. V lost 6 bases, J lost 7 bases, and 12 bases lay in between. Germline-derived CDR1 and CDR2 are SGHNT and YENEEA.

V gene TRBV11-2 combines with J gene TRBJ2-7; 15 nucleotides match TRBD2. The CDR3 has 18 residues. Per germline, CDR1 SGHAT and CDR2 FQNNGV. Losses at the gene ends were 4 bases for V and 2 bases for J; bases not matched to a gene: 9. CDR3 DNA: TGTGCCAGCAGCTCCGGACTAGCGGGAGGGCGAGTCACCTACGAGCAGTACTTC. Translation: CASSSGLAGGRVTYEQYF.

CDR3 sequence: CASGSGRGGDTQYF. The CDR3 region has the DNA TGCGCCAGCGGTAGCGGGAGGGGAGGAGATACGCAGTATTTT. The gene calls are TRBV5-1 and TRBJ2-3; 11 bases line up with TRBD2. This CDR3 is 14 amino acids long. Germline CDR1 SGHRS, CDR2 YFSETQ. The junction had 6 bases not matched to a gene; V was cut back by 7 bases and J by 5 bases.

The chain employs TRBV12-5 and TRBJ2-1, with 11 bases that match TRBD2. Trimming took 5 bases from V and 4 from J; bases not matched to a gene: 10. CDR3 length: 17 amino acids. The germline V gene has CDR1 LGHNT and CDR2 FRNRAP. The CDR3 protein is CASGLQQLAGAYNEQFF. The CDR3 DNA reads TGTGCTAGTGGTCTACAGCAACTAGCGGGAGCTTACAATGAGCAGTTCTTC. The full variable domain, its missing parts supplied by reference TRBV12-5 and TRBJ2-1, is DARVTQTPRHKVTEMGQEVTMRCQPILGHNTVFWYRQTMMQGLELLAYFRNRAPLDDSGMPKDRFSAEMPDATLATLKIQPSEPRDSAVYFCASGLQQLAGAYNEQFFGPGTRLTVL.

The chain employs TRBV6-5 and TRBJ2-7, with 7 bases fitting TRBD1. V lost 2 bases to trimming and J lost 8 bases; unmatched junction nucleotides: 6. This CDR3 region has 13 residues. Germline lookup yields CDR1 MNHEY and CDR2 SVGAGI. The CDR3 DNA follows: TGTGCCAGCAGTTACGGTACAGGGGTTAAGCAGTACTTC. Protein sequence: CASSYGTGVKQYF.

The gene calls are TRBV5-1 and TRBJ1-5, with TRBD1 identical over 8 bases. Germline CDR1 reads SGHRS; CDR2 reads YFSETQ. This CDR3 spans 15 amino acids. The V gene end was trimmed by 1 base and the J gene end by 2 bases; junction bases not matched to a gene: 2. The chain's CDR3 is CASSLTGGGNQPQHF. In nucleotides, the CDR3 is TGCGCCAGCAGCTTGACAGGGGGTGGCAATCAGCCCCAGCATTTT.

This rearrangement joins TRBV19 to TRBJ1-5; D is possibly TRBD1 (5 bases). The germline V and J ends were trimmed by 5 bases and 12 bases, with 14 bases remaining between them. The CDR3 covers 12 residues. The germline V gene encodes CDR1 LNHDA and CDR2 SQIVND (reference sequence). The CDR3 sequence: CASSFRRGDQHF. The DNA of the CDR3 is TGTGCCAGTAGTTTCCGACGGGGGGACCAGCATTTT.

This clone was observed a single time. The chain links TRBV7-2 to TRBJ1-3; TRBD1 is a possible D gene (6 bases). CDR3 size: 16 residues. V lost 0 bases and J lost 0, with 9 bases in between. CDR1 is SGHTA and CDR2 is FQGNSA in the germline V gene. The CDR3 loop reads CASSLAGASSGNTIYF. The CDR3 nucleotides read TGTGCCAGCAGCTTAGCGGGGGCGAGCTCTGGAAACACCATATATTTT. The whole variable domain, remainder taken from reference TRBV7-2 and TRBJ1-3, is GAGVSQSPSNKVTEKGKDVELRCDPISGHTALYWYRQSLGQGLEFLIYFQGNSAPDKSGLPSDRFSAERTGGSVSTLTIQRTQQEDSAVYLCASSLAGASSGNTIYFGEGSWLTVV.

This chain links TRBV5-1 with TRBJ2-1; 11 nucleotides match TRBD1. Trimming removed 7 bases from V and 4 bases from J; junction bases left unmatched: 7. This CDR3 is 15 amino acids long. Germline V gives CDR1 SGHRS, CDR2 YFSETQ. The CDR3 loop is CASARGTGGYNEQFF. The CDR3 DNA follows: TGCGCCAGCGCGAGGGGGACAGGGGGTTACAATGAGCAGTTCTTC.

The V gene is TRBV5-4, the J gene TRBJ2-3, with 14 bases fitting TRBD2. Trimming cost V 4 bases and J 0 bases; bases outside gene matches: 10. Germline V CDR1 and CDR2: SGHNT, YYREEE (reference sequence). CDR3 length equals 19 residues. The chain's CDR3 is CASSKGLAGASSSTDTQYF. DNA of the CDR3: TGTGCCAGCAGCAAGGGACTAGCGGGGGCTTCTTCTAGCACAGATACGCAGTATTTT.

This chain uses TRBV9 with TRBJ2-3, with D possibly being TRBD2 (6 bases). Germline CDR1 and CDR2: SGDLS and YYNGEE. Trimming took off 3 bases at V and 6 bases at J, with 20 bases between the two ends. The CDR3 extends over 16 amino acids. In DNA form, the CDR3 reads TGTGCCAGCAGCGGTCAGTGGCGGGATAGTATTGATACGCAGTATTTT. Protein: CASSGQWRDSIDTQYF.

The gene calls are TRBV29-1 and TRBJ2-3; D is possibly TRBD2 (7 bases). Germline CDR1 and CDR2: SQVTM and ANQGSEA. CDR3 length: 15 residues. The V and J ends lost 1 base and 4 bases respectively, with 15 bases between them. As DNA, the CDR3 is TGCAGCGTTGAAGGCTTGGGGGGGCCAGCAGATACGCAGTATTTT. It specifies CSVEGLGGPADTQYF.

This rearrangement joins TRBV5-1 to TRBJ2-5, with 12 positions matching TRBD2. The tail of the sequence fits TRBJ2-7 better, so the J call may be wrong. The CDR3 covers 17 residues. Germline CDR1 and CDR2: SGHRS and YFSETQ. The CDR3: CASSLGFLAGGVYEQYF. CDR3 in DNA: TGCGCCAGCAGCTTGGGCTTTCTAGCGGGGGGGGTGTACGAGCAGTACTTC.

The chain is built from TRBV4-2 and TRBJ2-5; 9 bases are shared with TRBD1. Trimming cost V 4 bases and J 2 bases; bases outside gene matches: 17. The CDR3 spans 19 residues. CDR1 is LGHNA and CDR2 is YNFKEQ in the germline V gene. The DNA of the CDR3 is TGTGCCAGCAGCCTCCTACCCCGGACAGGGGAGGGACCACAAGAGACCCAGTACTTC. This translates into CASSLLPRTGEGPQETQYF.

V is TRBV30 and J is TRBJ1-4, with a tentative D call TRBD1 (5 bases). Deletions cut 0 bases from V and 4 bases from J, with 18 bases between. The CDR3 extends over 17 amino acids. In germline, CDR1 is GTSNPN, CDR2 SVGIG (reference sequence). CDR3 region: CAWSVLGQGFFNEKLFF. The CDR3 bases are TGTGCCTGGAGTGTATTAGGGCAGGGTTTTTTTAATGAAAAACTGTTTTTT.

The chain links TRBV9 to TRBJ2-1, with a tentative D call TRBD1 (6 bases). The V and J ends lost 0 bases and 2 bases respectively, with 9 bases between them. The CDR3 consists of 15 residues. Germline CDR1 is SGDLS and CDR2 is YYNGEE. The DNA of the CDR3 is TGTGCCAGCAGCGTAGATGGGGGCCCCTACAATGAGCAGTTCTTC. It encodes CASSVDGGPYNEQFF.

The chain is built from TRBV27 and TRBJ1-5; D unclear. CDR1 MNHEY and CDR2 SMNVEV come from the germline V gene (reference sequence). The CDR3 covers 14 residues. V was trimmed by 7 bases and J by 0 bases, leaving 10 bases between them. The CDR3 protein is CASKRDFSNQPQHF. CDR3 DNA: TGTGCCAGCAAACGCGACTTTAGCAATCAGCCCCAGCATTTT.

The chain couples TRBV6-1 to TRBJ2-7; no reliable D call. This CDR3 has 13 residues. Germline-derived CDR1 and CDR2 are MNHNS and SASEGT. Trimming took off 4 bases at V and 4 bases at J, with 11 bases between the two ends. In nucleotides, the CDR3 is TGTGCCAGCAGTGGACTCCTCGGGTACGAGCAGTACTTC. This codes for CASSGLLGYEQYF.

The rearrangement joins TRBV29-1 to TRBJ2-7, with D maybe TRBD2 (5 bases). The V gene lost 2 bases and the J gene lost 5 bases, with 7 bases spanning the gap. Looked up from germline, CDR1 is SQVTM and CDR2 is ANQGSEA. The CDR3 runs to 11 residues. The CDR3 loop reads CSVETSDEQYF. The CDR3 region has the DNA TGCAGCGTTGAAACTAGTGACGAGCAGTACTTC.

The rearrangement uses TRBV2 and TRBJ1-2; TRBD1 might be the D (5 bases). CDR1 and CDR2 from the germline V gene are SNHLY and FYNNEI. CDR3 length equals 16 residues. The germline V and J ends were trimmed by 2 bases and 4 bases, with 17 bases remaining between them. The CDR3 DNA reads as TGTGCCAGCAGTGAAACAGGTGCCCACACAAGCTATGGCTACACCTTC. It is translated as CASSETGAHTSYGYTF.

This rearrangement joins TRBV9 to TRBJ1-1, with D possibly being TRBD1 (6 bases). Germline CDR1 SGDLS, CDR2 YYNGEE. The CDR3 is 13 residues long. The germline V and J ends were trimmed by 0 bases and 6 bases, with 9 bases remaining between them. CDR3 amino acids: CASSVGGGPEAFF. The CDR3 DNA sequence: TGTGCCAGCAGCGTAGGGGGGGGGCCTGAAGCTTTCTTT.

This clone was seen only a few times. This rearrangement joins TRBV7-9 to TRBJ1-1; D is unresolved. The CDR3 is 15 amino acids. Germline CDR1 reads SEHNR; CDR2 reads FQNEAQ (reference sequence). V lost 0 bases, J lost 0 bases, and 8 bases lay in between. The CDR3 region is CASSLARSMNTEAFF. In DNA form, the CDR3 reads TGTGCCAGCAGCTTAGCGCGGTCGATGAACACTGAAGCTTTCTTT.